This T cell receptor (beta chain) was recovered during a study of T cells after yellow fever vaccination. Study conclusions and caveats: Abundant clonotypes from the bulk population could get into FACS-sorted repertoires as contaminants. Shared CD4/CD8 clonotypes were a small share, likely from convergent recombination. Though it reached lower strength, the secondary response hit its peak faster, day 5 versus 15. Subsequent to the booster, the majority of primary-vaccination clones reappeared (around 97% CD4, about 90% CD8).

V was cut by 7 bases and J by 0 bases, with 9 bases left in between. This CDR3 spans 13 amino acids. Germline V gives CDR1 MNHNS, CDR2 SASEGT. This clonotype was detected a few times. Its antigen is unknown. From the 5' RACE reads, TCRdb called clonotypes with MiXCR, one entry per CDR3 protein. The profile covers roughly 400,000 distinct CDR3 sequences, with about 19% appearing a single time and over 15% taken by the ten largest. This sequence originates from a man between 18 and 29 years old who received the YFV17D yellow fever vaccine. The V and J genes are TRBV6-1 and TRBJ1-1; D is uncertain. This sample comprised PBMCs, obtained before the yellow fever booster vaccination. For the CDR3, the DNA is TGTGCCAGCAAAGAACAAATGAACACTGAAGCTTTCTTT. It yields the protein CASKEQMNTEAFF.